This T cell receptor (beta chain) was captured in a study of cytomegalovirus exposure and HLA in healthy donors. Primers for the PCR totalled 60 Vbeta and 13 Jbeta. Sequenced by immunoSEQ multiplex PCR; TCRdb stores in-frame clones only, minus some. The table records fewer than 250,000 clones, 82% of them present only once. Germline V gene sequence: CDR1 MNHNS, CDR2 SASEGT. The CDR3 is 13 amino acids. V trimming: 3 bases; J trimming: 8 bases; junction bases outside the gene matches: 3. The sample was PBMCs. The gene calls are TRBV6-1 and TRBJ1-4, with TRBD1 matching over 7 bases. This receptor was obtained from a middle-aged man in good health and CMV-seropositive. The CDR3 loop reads CASSDRGWEKLFF. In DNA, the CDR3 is TGTGCCAGCAGTGACAGGGGGTGGGAAAAACTGTTTTTT.